This TCR beta chain appears in the sequencing data of a study of blood T cell repertoires in COVID-19 (dated by TCRdb to about 2020). General notes on the study: Collaborator samples came from the United States, Italy and Spain and covered acute and convalescent phases of COVID-19. The prospective study material was composed of cDNA or gDNA derived from T cells, B-cell-depleted T cells, or PBMCs. The dataset comprised deeply sampled blood TCRbeta repertoires from subjects exposed to, actively infected with, or recovered from COVID-19. The repertoires were released in a freely available public database intended as a resource for research on the immune response to SARS-CoV-2. The samples were drawn from the first 160 participants of the ongoing ImmuneRACE study and from over 950 subjects provided by 6 global collaborators. Nearly every sample came with metadata listing a de-identified subject ID, COVID-19 status, age in years and sex. Where available, HLA class I and class II types were obtained from metadata supplied by the sample provider rather than from assay-based typing. Here is what the overall study found, with its caveats: Clinical and demographic metadata were provided uncurated, with the amount varying by source and participant.

The immunoSEQ Assay, a bias-controlled multiplex PCR, was used to amplify TCRbeta CDR3 regions from genomic DNA. Per the source publication's procedure: The number of nucleated cells in each sample was estimated by amplification of reference gene primers within the assay. To quantify the absolute abundance of each unique TCRbeta CDR3 rearrangement, sequence reads were collapsed and filtered. For each sample, productive Simpson clonality was calculated as the square root of Simpson's diversity index over productive rearrangements. TCRdb provides this immuneACCESS table in a form limited to in-frame rearrangements. Some clones are lacking; in checked studies, under half of them reflect an unresolved V gene, and why the rest are absent is not known. V and J calls and clone size are copied from that table; D and trimming were computed from the DNA. The sample records 180,000 or so clones, about 91% of which are singletons. The biggest ten clones account for 2% to 2.5% of the sample.

Enrolling through a virtual design, the prospective study's participants ranged in age from about 18 to 89 years and lived across about two dozen United States geographic areas. In the prospective study, cohorts were assigned on the basis of participant-reported clinical history obtained from a screening survey and a study questionnaire. In the prospective study, whole blood, serum and a nasopharyngeal or oropharyngeal swab were collected from each participant by mobile phlebotomists. Additional blood draws and questionnaires over an approximately 2-month period could optionally be provided by prospective study participants. Before DNA extraction, prospective study blood samples were shipped either frozen or at room temperature. This clone was detected only once. The target of this receptor is not known. No base qualities exist here, and no much larger clone lies one base off it. Germline trimming amounts to 2 bases on V and 1 base on J, with 4 as the count of junction bases outside the gene matches. Sequences MNHEY (CDR1) and SVGEGT (CDR2) are obtained from the germline V gene. The CDR3, cysteine through phenylalanine, is 16 amino acids long. Left in the record is the CDR3 DNA by itself, 48 bases read in frame from the first base.

The source material was PBMCs or T cells enriched from blood (not recorded which). The chain employs TRBV6-2 or TRBV6-3 and TRBJ2-2; TRBD1 lines up with 7 middle nucleotides. The receptor was derived from a woman between 35 and 50 years old with acute COVID-19. The CDR3 region: CASSYHRTGNTGELFF. The DNA is TGTGCCAGCAGTTACCACAGGACAGGGAACACCGGGGAGCTGTTTTTT.